The 7 T cell receptor beta chains given below trace back to one sample, sequenced in a study of cytomegalovirus exposure and HLA in healthy donors. The PCR employed 60 Vbeta primers together with 13 Jbeta primers. Clones were read by immunoSEQ multiplex PCR, and TCRdb kept only the in-frame ones, dropping some. The sample has more than 90,000 clones, about 78% seen once. The sequencing input was PBMCs. These receptors came from a woman in her thirties or forties in good health and CMV-seropositive.

V usage is TRBV21-1 and J usage is TRBJ2-7; no DNA check was done on the table's D call, TRBD2. TRBV21-1 is a listed pseudogene. CDR3 length: 19 amino acids. For the CDR3, the DNA is TGTGCCAGCAGCAAAACCTTAAATCGGCCTCAAAGGAGCTCCTACGAGCAGTACTTC. This codes for CASSKTLNRPQRSSYEQYF.

The chain uses TRBV5-1 and TRBJ2-1; D is unresolved. Trimming cost V 0 bases and J 8 bases, with 12 bases left between them. The CDR3 is 14 amino acids. Germline-derived CDR1 and CDR2 are SGHRS and YFSETQ. The CDR3 loop reads CASSLVRNGDEQFF. In DNA form, the CDR3 reads TGCGCCAGCAGCTTGGTAAGGAACGGAGATGAGCAGTTCTTC.

The gene calls are TRBV7-2 and TRBJ1-6; 10 bases align to TRBD1. The CDR3 length is 16 residues. Trimming removed 1 base from V and 8 bases from J; junction bases left unmatched: 5. The germline V gene encodes CDR1 SGHTA and CDR2 FQGNSA. CDR3 protein: CASSLEAGTGDSPLHF. The DNA of the CDR3 is TGTGCCAGCAGCTTAGAGGCCGGGACAGGGGATTCACCCCTCCACTTT.

This chain links TRBV7-6 with TRBJ2-5; no firm D call. V lost 2 bases and J lost 2, with 12 bases in between. CDR1 and CDR2 (germline): SGHVS, FNYEAQ. The CDR3 loop spans 15 amino acids. The CDR3 DNA is TGTGCCAGCAGCTTAACATTTGGCGGTCAAGAGACCCAGTACTTC. It specifies CASSLTFGGQETQYF. Supplemented by reference TRBV7-6 and TRBJ2-5, the full variable domain reads GAGVSQSPRYKVTKRGQDVALRCDPISGHVSLYWYRQALGQGPEFLTYFNYEAQQDKSGLPNDRFSAERPEGSISTLTIQRTEQRDSAMYRCASSLTFGGQETQYFGPGTRLLVL.

The CDR3 protein is CASSQGIRPQHF. CDR3 sequence (DNA): TGTGCCAGCAGTCAGGGAATCCGGCCCCAGCATTTT. The chain carries TRBV9 and TRBJ1-5; D possibly corresponds to TRBD1 (5 bases). The CDR3 contains 12 residues. Per the germline V gene, CDR1 is SGDLS and CDR2 is YYNGEE. The germline V and J ends were trimmed by 5 bases and 9 bases, with 12 bases remaining between them. Full variable domain (rest looked up from reference TRBV9 and TRBJ1-5): DSGVTQTPKHLITATGQRVTLRCSPRSGDLSVYWYQQSLDQGLQFLIQYYNGEERAKGNILERFSAQQFPDLHSELNLSSLELGDSALYFCASSQGIRPQHFGDGTRLSIL.

V gene TRBV2 combines with J gene TRBJ2-1, with 11 bases lining up with TRBD2. Germline V gene lookup returns CDR1 SNHLY and CDR2 FYNNEI. The CDR3 sequence is 14 residues long. Unmatched junction bases numbered 3, after V lost 4 bases and J lost 7 bases. CDR3: CASSATSGSNEQFF. CDR3 nucleotides: TGTGCCAGCAGTGCCACTAGCGGGAGTAATGAGCAGTTCTTC.

The gene calls are TRBV5-4 and TRBJ2-7; 13 bases fit TRBD2. The CDR3 has 15 residues. Germline CDR1 is SGHNT and CDR2 is YYREEE (reference sequence). Trimming removed 5 bases from V and 7 bases from J; junction bases left unmatched: 9. This chain's CDR3 is CASSFGLAGEKEQYF. CDR3 DNA: TGTGCCAGCAGTTTCGGACTAGCGGGAGAAAAAGAGCAGTACTTC.